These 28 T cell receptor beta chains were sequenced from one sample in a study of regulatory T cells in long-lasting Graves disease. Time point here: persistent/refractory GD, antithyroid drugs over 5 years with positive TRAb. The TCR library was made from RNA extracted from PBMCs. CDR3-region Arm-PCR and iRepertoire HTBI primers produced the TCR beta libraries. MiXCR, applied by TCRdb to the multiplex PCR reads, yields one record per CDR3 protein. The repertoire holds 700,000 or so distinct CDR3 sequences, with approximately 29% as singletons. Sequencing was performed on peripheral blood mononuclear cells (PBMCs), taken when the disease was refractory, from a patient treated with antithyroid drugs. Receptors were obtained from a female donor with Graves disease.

The CDR3 loop is CASSPRTRQGGDYGYTF. In DNA form, the CDR3 reads TGTGCCAGTAGTCCCCGCACCCGACAGGGGGGGGACTATGGCTACACCTTC. The V gene is TRBV19, the J gene TRBJ1-2, with 9 nucleotides matching TRBD1. Germline CDR1 LNHDA, CDR2 SQIVND (reference sequence). This CDR3 spans 17 amino acids. The J segment lost 3 bases and the V segment lost 5 bases, leaving 13 bases of the junction unmatched.

The CDR3 sequence is CATGTDYGYTF. In nucleotides, the CDR3 is TGTGCTACAGGGACAGACTATGGCTACACCTTC. The chain carries TRBV12-3 or TRBV12-4 and TRBJ1-2; 7 bases are shared with TRBD1. This CDR3 is built from 11 residues.

DNA of the CDR3: TGTGCCAGCAGCCCACACACCCCAACCACTGAAGCTTTCTTT. This sequence encodes CASSPHTPTTEAFF. The chain couples TRBV9 to TRBJ1-1; no reliable D call. Trimming took 4 bases from V and 4 from J, leaving 14 bases between them. The germline gives CDR1 SGDLS, CDR2 YYNGEE. There are 14 residues in the CDR3.

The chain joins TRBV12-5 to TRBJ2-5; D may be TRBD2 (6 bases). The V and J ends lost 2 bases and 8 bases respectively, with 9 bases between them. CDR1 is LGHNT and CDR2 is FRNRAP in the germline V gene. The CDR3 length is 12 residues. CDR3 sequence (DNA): TGTGCTAGTGGTTTGTTCGGGGGAACCCAGTACTTC. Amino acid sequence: CASGLFGGTQYF. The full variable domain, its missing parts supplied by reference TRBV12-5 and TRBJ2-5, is DARVTQTPRHKVTEMGQEVTMRCQPILGHNTVFWYRQTMMQGLELLAYFRNRAPLDDSGMPKDRFSAEMPDATLATLKIQPSEPRDSAVYFCASGLFGGTQYFGPGTRLLVL.

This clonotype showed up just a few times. CDR3 nucleotides: TGTGCCAGCAGTATTGACAGGGACAATCAGCCCCAGCATTTT. Translation: CASSIDRDNQPQHF. This chain uses TRBV11-1 with TRBJ1-5; 7 nucleotides agree with TRBD1. There are 14 residues in the CDR3. Germline V gene data show CDR1 as SGHAT and CDR2 as FQDESV (reference sequence). Trimming removed 6 bases from V and 3 bases from J; junction bases left unmatched: 5.

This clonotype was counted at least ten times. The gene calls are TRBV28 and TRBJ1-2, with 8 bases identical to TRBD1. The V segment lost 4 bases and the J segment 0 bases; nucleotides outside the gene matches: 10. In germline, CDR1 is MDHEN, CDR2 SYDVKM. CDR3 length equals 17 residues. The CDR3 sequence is CASSSSMTGVTNYGYTF. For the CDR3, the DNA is TGTGCCAGCAGTTCCTCGATGACAGGGGTGACTAACTATGGCTACACCTTC.

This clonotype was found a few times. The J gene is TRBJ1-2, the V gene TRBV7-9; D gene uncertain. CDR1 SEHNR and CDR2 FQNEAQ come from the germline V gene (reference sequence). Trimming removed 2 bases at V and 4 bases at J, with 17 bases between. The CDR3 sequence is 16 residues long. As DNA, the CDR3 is TGTGCCAGCAGCTTACGACCGGACGGAAGCCTCTATGGCTACACCTTC. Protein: CASSLRPDGSLYGYTF.

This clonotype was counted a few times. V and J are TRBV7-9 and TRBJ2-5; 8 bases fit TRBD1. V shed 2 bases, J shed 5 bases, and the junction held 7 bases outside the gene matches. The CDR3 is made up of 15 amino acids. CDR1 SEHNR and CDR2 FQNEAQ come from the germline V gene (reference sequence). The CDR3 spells CASSLLAGGSETQYF. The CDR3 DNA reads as TGTGCCAGCAGCTTATTGGCAGGGGGCAGTGAGACCCAGTACTTC.

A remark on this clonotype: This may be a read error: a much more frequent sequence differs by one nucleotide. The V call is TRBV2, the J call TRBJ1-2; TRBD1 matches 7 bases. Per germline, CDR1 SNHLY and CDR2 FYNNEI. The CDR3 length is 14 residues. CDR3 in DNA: TGTGCCTGCAGTGAGAACAGGGGTGGCTATGGCTACACCTTC. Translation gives CACSENRGGYGYTF.

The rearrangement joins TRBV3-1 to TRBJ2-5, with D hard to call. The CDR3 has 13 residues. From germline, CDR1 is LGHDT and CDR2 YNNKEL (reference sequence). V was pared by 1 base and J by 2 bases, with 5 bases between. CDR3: CASSQGGQETQYF. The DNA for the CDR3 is TGTGCCAGCAGCCAAGGTGGGCAAGAGACCCAGTACTTC.

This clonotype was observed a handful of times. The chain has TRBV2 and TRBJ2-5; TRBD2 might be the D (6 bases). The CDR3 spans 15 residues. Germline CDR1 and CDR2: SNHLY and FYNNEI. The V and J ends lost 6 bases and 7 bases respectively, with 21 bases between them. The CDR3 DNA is TGTGCCAGCAGCCAAGCTCACACCACCGGGGGGACCCAGTACTTC. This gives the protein CASSQAHTTGGTQYF.

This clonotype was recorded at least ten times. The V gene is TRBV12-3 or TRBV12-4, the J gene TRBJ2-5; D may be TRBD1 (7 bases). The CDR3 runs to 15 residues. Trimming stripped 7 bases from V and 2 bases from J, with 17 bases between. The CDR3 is CASTPAGQTQETQYF. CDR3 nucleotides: TGTGCCAGCACCCCGGCGGGACAGACACAAGAGACCCAGTACTTC.

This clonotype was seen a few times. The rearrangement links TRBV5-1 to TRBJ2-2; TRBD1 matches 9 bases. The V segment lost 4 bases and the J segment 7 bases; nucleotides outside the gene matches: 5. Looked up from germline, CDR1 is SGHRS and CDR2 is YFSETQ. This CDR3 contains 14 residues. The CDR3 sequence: CASSVQGANGELFF. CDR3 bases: TGCGCCAGCAGCGTACAGGGGGCGAACGGGGAGCTGTTTTTT.

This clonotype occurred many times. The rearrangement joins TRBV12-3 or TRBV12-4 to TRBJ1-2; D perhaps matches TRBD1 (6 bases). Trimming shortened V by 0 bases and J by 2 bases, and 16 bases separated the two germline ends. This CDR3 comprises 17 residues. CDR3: CASSLALGEGGNYGYTF. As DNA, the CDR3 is TGTGCCAGCAGTTTAGCCCTAGGTGAGGGGGGAAACTATGGCTACACCTTC.

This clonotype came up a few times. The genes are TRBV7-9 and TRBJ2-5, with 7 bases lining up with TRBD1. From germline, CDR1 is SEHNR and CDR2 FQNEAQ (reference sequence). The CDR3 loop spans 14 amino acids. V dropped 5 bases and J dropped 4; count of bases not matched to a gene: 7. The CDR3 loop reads CASSRDSATETQYF. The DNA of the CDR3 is TGTGCCAGCAGCCGGGACAGTGCTACAGAGACCCAGTACTTC. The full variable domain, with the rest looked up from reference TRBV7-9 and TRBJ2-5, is DTGVSQNPRHKITKRGQNVTFRCDPISEHNRLYWYRQTLGQGPEFLTYFQNEAQLEKSRLLSDRFSAERPKGSFSTLEIQRTEQGDSAMYLCASSRDSATETQYFGPGTRLLVL.

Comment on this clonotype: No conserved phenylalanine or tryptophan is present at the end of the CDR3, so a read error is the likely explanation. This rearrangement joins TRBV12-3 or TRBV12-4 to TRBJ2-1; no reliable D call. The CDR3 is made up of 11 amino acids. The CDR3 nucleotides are TGTGCCAGCGGAAAGTACAATGGGCAGTTCCTC. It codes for CASGKYNGQFL.

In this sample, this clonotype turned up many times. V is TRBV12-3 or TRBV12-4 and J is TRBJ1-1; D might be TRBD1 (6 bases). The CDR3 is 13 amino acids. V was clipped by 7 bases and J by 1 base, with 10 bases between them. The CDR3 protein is CASNLQGNTEAFF. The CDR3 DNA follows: TGTGCCAGCAACCTACAGGGGAACACTGAAGCTTTCTTT.

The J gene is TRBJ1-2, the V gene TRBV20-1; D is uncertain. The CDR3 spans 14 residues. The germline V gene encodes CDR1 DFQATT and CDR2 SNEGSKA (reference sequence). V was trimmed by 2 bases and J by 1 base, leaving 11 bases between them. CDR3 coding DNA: TGCAGTGCTAGAACTCAGCTTAATAACTATGGCTACACCTTC. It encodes CSARTQLNNYGYTF.

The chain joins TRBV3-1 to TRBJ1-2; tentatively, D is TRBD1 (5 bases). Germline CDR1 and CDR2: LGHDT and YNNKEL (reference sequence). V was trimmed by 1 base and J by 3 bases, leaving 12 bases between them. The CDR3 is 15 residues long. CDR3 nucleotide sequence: TGTGCCAGCAGCCAAGTCGGGGGAGGTCACTATGGCTACACCTTC. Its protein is CASSQVGGGHYGYTF.

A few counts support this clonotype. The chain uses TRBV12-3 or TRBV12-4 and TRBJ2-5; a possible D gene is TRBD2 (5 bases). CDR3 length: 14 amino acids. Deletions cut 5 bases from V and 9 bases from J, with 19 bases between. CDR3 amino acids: CASSRGYSKSAQYF. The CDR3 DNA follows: TGTGCCAGCAGTCGGGGATATTCCAAGTCAGCCCAGTACTTC.

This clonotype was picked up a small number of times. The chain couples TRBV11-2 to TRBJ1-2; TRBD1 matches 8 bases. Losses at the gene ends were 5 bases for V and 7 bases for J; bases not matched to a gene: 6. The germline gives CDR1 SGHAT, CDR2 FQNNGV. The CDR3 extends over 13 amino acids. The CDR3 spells CASSPPGGVGYTF. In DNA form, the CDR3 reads TGTGCCAGCAGCCCCCCAGGGGGCGTTGGCTACACCTTC.

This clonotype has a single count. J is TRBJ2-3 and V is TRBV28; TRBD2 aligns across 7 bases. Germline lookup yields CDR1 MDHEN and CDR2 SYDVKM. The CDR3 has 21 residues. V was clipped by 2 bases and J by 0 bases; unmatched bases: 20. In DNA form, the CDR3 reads TGTGCCAGCAGTTTACCACCTACACTAGCGCGGATGGGAGACAGCACAGATACGCAGTATTTT. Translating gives CASSLPPTLARMGDSTDTQYF.

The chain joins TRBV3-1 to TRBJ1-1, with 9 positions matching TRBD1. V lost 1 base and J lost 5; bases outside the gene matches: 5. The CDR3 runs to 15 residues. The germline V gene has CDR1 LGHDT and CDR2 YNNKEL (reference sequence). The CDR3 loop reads CASSQGQGVGTEAFF. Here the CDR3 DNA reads TGTGCCAGCAGCCAAGGACAGGGGGTCGGGACTGAAGCTTTCTTT.

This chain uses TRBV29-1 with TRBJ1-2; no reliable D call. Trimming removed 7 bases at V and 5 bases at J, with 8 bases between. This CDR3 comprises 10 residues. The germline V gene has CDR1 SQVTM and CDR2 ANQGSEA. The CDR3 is CSAPGYGYTF. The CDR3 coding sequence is TGCAGCGCTCCCGGTTATGGCTACACCTTC.

The CDR3 DNA sequence: TGCAGTGCTAGACCGACTAGCGGGTACTCCTACGAGCAGTACTTC. Protein product: CSARPTSGYSYEQYF. The chain couples TRBV20-1 to TRBJ2-7; 10 bases fit TRBD2. CDR3 length: 15 residues. Germline CDR1 DFQATT, CDR2 SNEGSKA (reference sequence). The V and J ends lost 2 bases and 0 bases, in that order; junction bases with no gene match: 4.

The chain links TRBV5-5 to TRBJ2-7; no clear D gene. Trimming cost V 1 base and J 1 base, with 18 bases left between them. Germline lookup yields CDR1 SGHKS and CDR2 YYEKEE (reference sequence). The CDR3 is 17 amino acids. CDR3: CASSLRSVMISSYEQYF. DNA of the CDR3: TGTGCCAGCAGCTTGAGGAGTGTGATGATCTCTTCCTACGAGCAGTACTTC. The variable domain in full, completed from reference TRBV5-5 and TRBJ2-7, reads DAGVTQSPTHLIKTRGQQVTLRCSPISGHKSVSWYQQVLGQGPQFIFQYYEKEERGRGNFPDRFSARQFPNYSSELNVNALLLGDSALYLCASSLRSVMISSYEQYFGPGTRLTVT.

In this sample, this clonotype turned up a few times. CDR3 residues: CASSPHTGAQNQPQHF. CDR3 coding DNA: TGTGCCAGCAGTCCTCACACAGGGGCCCAAAATCAGCCCCAGCATTTT. This rearrangement joins TRBV28 to TRBJ1-5; 7 bases agree with TRBD1. The CDR3 is 16 amino acids. Germline V gives CDR1 MDHEN, CDR2 SYDVKM. Germline trimming cut 5 bases from V and 4 bases from J; bases unmatched to any gene: 11.

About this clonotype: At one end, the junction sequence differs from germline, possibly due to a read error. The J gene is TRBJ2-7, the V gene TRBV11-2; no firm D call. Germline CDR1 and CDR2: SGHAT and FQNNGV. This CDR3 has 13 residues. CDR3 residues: CASSRVESYEQYF. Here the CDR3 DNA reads TGCGCCAGCAGCCGGGTGGAGTCCTACGAGCAGTACTTC.